This TCR beta chain was recovered during a study of CD8+ T cells in alopecia areata. Study as a whole: Oral tofacitinib, 5 to 10 mg twice daily, was given in an open-label trial. General study findings and limits: An increase in clonality over normal scalp was evident in lesional scalp, especially alopecia totalis/universalis. The study found TCR sharing across patients less clear than in mice, possibly for HLA reasons. For patients receiving tofacitinib, scalp clonality and expanded CD8+ clones among the top 100 significantly decreased.

Trimming removed 4 bases from V and 4 bases from J; junction bases left unmatched: 10. This CDR3 spans 15 amino acids. Germline-derived CDR1 and CDR2 are SGHRS and YFSETQ. This clone was seen more than once but under ten times. Antigen unknown. Stated treatment: oral pan-JAK inhibitor, 5-10 mg twice daily. cDNA prepared by RNA extraction and subsequent reverse transcription served as the template for sequencing. Produced via immunoSEQ multiplex PCR; TCRdb's table is partial and in-frame only. Of under 200,000 clones in the sample, 50% to 65% were seen once. This sequence joins TRBV5-1 and TRBJ1-1; 7 bases agree with TRBD1. The sequencing used CD4+ T cells sorted from blood, collected at week 24, from a patient treated with tofacitinib. The receptor's source is a human donor with alopecia areata. The CDR3 nucleotides are TGCGCCAGCAGCCAGAAACAACAGGGGTTCACTGAAGCTTTCTTT. Protein: CASSQKQQGFTEAFF.